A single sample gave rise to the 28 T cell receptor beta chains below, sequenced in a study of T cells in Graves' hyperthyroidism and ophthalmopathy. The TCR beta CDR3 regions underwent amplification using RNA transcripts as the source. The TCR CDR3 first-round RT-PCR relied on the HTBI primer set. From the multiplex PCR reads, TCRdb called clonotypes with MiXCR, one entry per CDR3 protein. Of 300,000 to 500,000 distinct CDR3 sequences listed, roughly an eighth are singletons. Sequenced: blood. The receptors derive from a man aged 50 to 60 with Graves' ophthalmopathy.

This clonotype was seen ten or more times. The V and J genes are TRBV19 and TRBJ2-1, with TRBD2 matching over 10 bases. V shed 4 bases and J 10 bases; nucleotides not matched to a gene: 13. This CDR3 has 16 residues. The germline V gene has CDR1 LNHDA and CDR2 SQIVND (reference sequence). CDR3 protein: CASSTAGLATEREQFF. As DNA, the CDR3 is TGTGCCAGTAGTACAGCGGGACTAGCGACAGAGCGGGAGCAGTTCTTC.

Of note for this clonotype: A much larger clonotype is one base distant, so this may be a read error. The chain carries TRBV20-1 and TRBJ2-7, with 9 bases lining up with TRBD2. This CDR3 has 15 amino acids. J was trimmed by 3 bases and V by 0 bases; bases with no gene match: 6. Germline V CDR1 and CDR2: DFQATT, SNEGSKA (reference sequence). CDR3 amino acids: CSARDQSGRLYEQYF. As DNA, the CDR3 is TGCAGTGCTAGAGATCAAAGCGGGAGGCTCTACGAGCAGTACTTC.

The CDR3 coding sequence is TGTGCCAGCAGGATCGGGGAGGTCGGGGAGCTGTTTTTT. This translates into CASRIGEVGELFF. This chain uses TRBV13 with TRBJ2-2, with D perhaps matching TRBD2 (6 bases). From germline, CDR1 is PRHDT and CDR2 FYEKMQ (reference sequence). Trimming pared 6 bases from V and 7 bases from J, leaving 12 bases between. The CDR3 extends over 13 amino acids.

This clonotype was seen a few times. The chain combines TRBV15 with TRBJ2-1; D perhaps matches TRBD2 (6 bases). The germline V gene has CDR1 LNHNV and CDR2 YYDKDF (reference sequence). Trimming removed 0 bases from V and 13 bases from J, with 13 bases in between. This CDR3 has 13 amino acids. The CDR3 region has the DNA TGTGCCACCAGCAGAGATGCCGGGGGTCCCCAGTTCTTC. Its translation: CATSRDAGGPQFF.

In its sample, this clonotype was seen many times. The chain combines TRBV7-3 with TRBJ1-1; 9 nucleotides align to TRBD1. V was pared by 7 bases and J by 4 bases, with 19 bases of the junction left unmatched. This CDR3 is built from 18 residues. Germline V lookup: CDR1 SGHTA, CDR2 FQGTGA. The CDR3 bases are TGTGCCAGCACCCAATTTACAGGGGGCGCGGGAAAGGGCACTGAAGCTTTCTTT. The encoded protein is CASTQFTGGAGKGTEAFF.

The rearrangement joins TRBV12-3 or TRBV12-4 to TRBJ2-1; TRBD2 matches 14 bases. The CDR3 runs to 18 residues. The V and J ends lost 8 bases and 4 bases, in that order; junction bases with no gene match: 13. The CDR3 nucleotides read TGTGCCAGCGGAGGGGCCGGGACTAGCGGGAGACCGTACAATGAGCAGTTCTTC. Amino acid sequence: CASGGAGTSGRPYNEQFF.

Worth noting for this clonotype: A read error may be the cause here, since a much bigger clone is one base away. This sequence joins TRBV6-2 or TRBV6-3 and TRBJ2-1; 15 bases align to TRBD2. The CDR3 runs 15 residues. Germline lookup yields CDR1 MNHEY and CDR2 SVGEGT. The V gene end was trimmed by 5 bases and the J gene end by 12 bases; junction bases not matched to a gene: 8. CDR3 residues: CASSRTSGRAEGQFF. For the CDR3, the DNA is TGTGCCAGCAGTCGGACTAGCGGGAGGGCCGAAGGGCAGTTCTTC.

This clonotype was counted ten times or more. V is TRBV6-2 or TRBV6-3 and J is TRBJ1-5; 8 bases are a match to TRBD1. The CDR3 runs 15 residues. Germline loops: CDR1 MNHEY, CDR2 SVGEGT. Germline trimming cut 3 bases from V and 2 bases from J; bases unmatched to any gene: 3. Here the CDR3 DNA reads TGTGCCAGCAGTTATACGGGACAGGGCAATCAGCCCCAGCATTTT. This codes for CASSYTGQGNQPQHF.

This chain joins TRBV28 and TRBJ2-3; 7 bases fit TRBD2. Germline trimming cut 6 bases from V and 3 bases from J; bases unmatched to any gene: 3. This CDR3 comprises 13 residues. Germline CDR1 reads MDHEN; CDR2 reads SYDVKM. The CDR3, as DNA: TGTGCCAGCAGCATTAGCGGGACAGATACGCAGTATTTT. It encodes CASSISGTDTQYF.

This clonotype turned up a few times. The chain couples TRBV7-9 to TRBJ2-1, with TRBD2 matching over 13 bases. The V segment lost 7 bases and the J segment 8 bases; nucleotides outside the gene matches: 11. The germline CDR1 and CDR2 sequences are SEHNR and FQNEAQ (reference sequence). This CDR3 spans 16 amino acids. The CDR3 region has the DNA TGTGCCAGCATCAGGACTAGCGGGAGTAATTGGGATGAGCAGTTCTTC. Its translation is CASIRTSGSNWDEQFF. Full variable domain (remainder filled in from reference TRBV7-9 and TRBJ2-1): DTGVSQNPRHKITKRGQNVTFRCDPISEHNRLYWYRQTLGQGPEFLTYFQNEAQLEKSRLLSDRFSAERPKGSFSTLEIQRTEQGDSAMYLCASIRTSGSNWDEQFFGPGTRLTVL.

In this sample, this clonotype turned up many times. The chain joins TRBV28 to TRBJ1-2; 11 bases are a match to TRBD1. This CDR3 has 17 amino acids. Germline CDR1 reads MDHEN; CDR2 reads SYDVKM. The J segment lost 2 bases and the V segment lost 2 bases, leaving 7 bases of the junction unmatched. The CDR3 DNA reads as TGTGCCAGCAGTTTAGGGGGGGGGACAGGGGGAAACTATGGCTACACCTTC. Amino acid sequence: CASSLGGGTGGNYGYTF.

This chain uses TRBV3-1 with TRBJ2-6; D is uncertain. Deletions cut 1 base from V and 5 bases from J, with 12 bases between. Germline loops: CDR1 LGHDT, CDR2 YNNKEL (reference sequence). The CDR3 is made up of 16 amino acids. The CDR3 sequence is CASSQAEALRANVLTF. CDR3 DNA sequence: TGTGCCAGCAGCCAAGCTGAGGCGCTGCGGGCCAACGTCCTGACTTTC.

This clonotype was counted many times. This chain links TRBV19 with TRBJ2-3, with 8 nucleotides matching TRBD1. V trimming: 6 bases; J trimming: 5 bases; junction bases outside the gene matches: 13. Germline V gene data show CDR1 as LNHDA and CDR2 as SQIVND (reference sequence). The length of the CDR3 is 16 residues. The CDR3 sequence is CASSRDLGQGGDTQYF. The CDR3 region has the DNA TGTGCCAGTAGCAGAGATCTCGGACAGGGCGGAGATACGCAGTATTTT.

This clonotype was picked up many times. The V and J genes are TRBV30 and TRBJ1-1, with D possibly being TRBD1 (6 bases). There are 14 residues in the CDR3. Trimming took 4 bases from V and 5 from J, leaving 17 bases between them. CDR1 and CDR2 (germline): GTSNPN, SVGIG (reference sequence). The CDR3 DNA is TGTGCCTGGAATGGCAGGACAGCTAGGACTGAAGCTTTCTTT. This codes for CAWNGRTARTEAFF.

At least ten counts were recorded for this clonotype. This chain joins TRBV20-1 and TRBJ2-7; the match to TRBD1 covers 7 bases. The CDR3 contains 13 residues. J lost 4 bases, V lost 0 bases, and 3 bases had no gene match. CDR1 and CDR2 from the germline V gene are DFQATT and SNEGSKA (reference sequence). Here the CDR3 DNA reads TGCAGTGCTAGAGAGACAGGGCGGTACGAGCAGTACTTC. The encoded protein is CSARETGRYEQYF.

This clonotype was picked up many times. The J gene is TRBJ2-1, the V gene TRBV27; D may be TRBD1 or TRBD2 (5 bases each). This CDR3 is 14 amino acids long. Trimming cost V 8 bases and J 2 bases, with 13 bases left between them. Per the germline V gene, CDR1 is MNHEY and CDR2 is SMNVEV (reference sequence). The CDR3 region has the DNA TGTGCCAGCGGGGACCATCAACCCTACAATGAGCAGTTCTTC. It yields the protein CASGDHQPYNEQFF.

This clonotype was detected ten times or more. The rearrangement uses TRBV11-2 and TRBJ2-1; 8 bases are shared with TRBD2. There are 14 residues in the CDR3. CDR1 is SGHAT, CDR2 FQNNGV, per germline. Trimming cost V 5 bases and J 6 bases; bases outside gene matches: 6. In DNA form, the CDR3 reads TGTGCCAGCAGCCGAGCGGGACTAGTCAATGAGCAGTTCTTC. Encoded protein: CASSRAGLVNEQFF. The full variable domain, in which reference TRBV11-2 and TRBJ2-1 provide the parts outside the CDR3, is EAGVAQSPRYKIIEKRQSVAFWCNPISGHATLYWYQQILGQGPKLLIQFQNNGVVDDSQLPKDRFSAERLKGVDSTLKIQPAKLEDSAVYLCASSRAGLVNEQFFGPGTRLTVL.

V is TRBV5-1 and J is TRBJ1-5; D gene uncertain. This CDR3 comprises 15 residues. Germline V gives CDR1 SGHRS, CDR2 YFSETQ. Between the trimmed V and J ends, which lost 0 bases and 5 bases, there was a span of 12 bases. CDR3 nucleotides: TGCGCCAGCAGCTTGGACTTAACGCCGGATCAGCCCCAGCATTTT. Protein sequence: CASSLDLTPDQPQHF.

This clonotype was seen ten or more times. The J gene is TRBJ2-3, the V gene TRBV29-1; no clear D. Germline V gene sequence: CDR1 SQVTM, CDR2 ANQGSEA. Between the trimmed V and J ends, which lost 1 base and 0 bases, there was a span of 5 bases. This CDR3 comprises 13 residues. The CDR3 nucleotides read TGCAGCGTTGAAGTACCCAGCACAGATACGCAGTATTTT. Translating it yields CSVEVPSTDTQYF.

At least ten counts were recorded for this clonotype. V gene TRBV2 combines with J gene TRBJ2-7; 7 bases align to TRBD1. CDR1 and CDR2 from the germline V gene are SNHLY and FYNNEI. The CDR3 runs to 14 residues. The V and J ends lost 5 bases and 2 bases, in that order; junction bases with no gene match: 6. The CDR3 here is CASSNRQGTYEQYF. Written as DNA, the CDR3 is TGTGCCAGCAGTAATAGACAGGGAACCTACGAGCAGTACTTC.

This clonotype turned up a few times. The CDR3 sequence is CASSEMTKSGEQFF. The CDR3 DNA reads TGTGCCAGCAGCGAAATGACGAAGTCCGGTGAGCAGTTCTTC. The chain recombines TRBV9 with TRBJ2-1; D gene ambiguous. V lost 3 bases to trimming and J lost 9 bases, with 16 bases between them. In germline, CDR1 is SGDLS, CDR2 YYNGEE. CDR3 length equals 14 residues. Full variable domain (outside the CDR3, taken from reference TRBV9 and TRBJ2-1): DSGVTQTPKHLITATGQRVTLRCSPRSGDLSVYWYQQSLDQGLQFLIQYYNGEERAKGNILERFSAQQFPDLHSELNLSSLELGDSALYFCASSEMTKSGEQFFGPGTRLTVL.

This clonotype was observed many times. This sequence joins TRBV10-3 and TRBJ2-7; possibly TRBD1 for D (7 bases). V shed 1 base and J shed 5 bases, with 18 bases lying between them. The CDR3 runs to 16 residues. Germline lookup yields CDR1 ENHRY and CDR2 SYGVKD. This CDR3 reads CAISEFSEQGRNEQYF. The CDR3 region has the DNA TGTGCCATCAGTGAGTTCAGCGAACAGGGGAGGAACGAGCAGTACTTC.

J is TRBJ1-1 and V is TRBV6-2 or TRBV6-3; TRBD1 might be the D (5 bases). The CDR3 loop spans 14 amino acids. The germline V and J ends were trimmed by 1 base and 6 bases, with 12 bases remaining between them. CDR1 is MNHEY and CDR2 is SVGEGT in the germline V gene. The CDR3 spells CASSYFGGISEAFF. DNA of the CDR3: TGTGCCAGCAGTTACTTCGGGGGTATCTCTGAAGCTTTCTTT.

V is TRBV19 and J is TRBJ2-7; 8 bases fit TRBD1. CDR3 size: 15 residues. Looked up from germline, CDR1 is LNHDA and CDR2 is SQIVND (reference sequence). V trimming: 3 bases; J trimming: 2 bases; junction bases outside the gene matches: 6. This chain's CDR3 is CASSIQGANPYEQYF. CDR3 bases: TGTGCCAGTAGTATTCAGGGGGCGAACCCCTACGAGCAGTACTTC. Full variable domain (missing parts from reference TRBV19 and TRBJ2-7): DGGITQSPKYLFRKEGQNVTLSCEQNLNHDAMYWYRQDPGQGLRLIYYSQIVNDFQKGDIAEGYSVSREKKESFPLTVTSAQKNPTAFYLCASSIQGANPYEQYFGPGTRLTVT.

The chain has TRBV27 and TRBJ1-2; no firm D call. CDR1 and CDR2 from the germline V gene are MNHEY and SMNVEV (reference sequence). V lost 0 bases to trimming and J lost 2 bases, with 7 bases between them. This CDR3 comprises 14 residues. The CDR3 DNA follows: TGTGCCAGCAGTTTATCTTTCGGGAACTATGGCTACACCTTC. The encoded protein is CASSLSFGNYGYTF.

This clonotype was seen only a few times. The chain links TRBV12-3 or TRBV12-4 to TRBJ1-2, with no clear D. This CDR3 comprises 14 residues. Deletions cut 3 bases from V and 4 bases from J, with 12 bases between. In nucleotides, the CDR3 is TGTGCCAGCAGTTTCGGTAGGGCCATCTATGGCTACACCTTC. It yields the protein CASSFGRAIYGYTF.

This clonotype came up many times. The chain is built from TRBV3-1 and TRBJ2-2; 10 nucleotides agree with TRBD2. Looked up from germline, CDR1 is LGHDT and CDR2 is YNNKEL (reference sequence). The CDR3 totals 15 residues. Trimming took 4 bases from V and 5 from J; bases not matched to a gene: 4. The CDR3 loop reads CASSPLAGVTGELFF. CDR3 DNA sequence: TGTGCCAGCAGCCCCCTAGCGGGAGTTACCGGGGAGCTGTTTTTT.

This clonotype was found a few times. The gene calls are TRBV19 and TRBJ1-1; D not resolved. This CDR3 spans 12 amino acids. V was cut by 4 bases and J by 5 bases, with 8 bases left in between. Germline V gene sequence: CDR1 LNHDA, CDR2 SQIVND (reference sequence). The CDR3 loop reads CASSKDRTEAFF. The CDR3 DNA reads TGTGCCAGTAGTAAGGACCGAACTGAAGCTTTCTTT.